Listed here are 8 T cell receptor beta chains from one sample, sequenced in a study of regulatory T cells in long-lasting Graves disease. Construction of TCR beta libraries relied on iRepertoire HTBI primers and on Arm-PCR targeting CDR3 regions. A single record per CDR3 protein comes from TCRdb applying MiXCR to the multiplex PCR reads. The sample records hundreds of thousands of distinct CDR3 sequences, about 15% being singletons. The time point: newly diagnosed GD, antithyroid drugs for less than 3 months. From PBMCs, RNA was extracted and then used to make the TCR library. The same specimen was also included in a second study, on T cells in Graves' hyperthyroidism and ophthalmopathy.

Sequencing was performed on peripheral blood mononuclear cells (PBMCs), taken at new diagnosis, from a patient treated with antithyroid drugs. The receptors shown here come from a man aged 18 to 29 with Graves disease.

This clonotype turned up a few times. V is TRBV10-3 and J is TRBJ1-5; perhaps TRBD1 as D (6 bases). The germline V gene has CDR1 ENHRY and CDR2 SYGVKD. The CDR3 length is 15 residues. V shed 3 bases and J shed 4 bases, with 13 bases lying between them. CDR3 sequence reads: CAISDSQGNNQPQHF. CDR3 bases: TGTGCCATCAGTGATAGCCAGGGGAATAATCAGCCCCAGCATTTT.

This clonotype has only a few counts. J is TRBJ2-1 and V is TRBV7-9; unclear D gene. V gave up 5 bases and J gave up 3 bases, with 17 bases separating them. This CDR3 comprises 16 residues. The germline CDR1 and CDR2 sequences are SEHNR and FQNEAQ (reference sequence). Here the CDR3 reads CASSTEVSDHYNEQFF. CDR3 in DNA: TGTGCCAGCAGCACAGAGGTATCGGACCACTACAATGAGCAGTTCTTC.

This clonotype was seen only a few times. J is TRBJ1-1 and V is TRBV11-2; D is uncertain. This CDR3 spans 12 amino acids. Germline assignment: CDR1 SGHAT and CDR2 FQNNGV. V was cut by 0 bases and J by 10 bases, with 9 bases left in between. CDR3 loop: CASSLEVGRAFF. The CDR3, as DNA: TGTGCCAGCAGCTTAGAGGTCGGGAGAGCTTTCTTT.

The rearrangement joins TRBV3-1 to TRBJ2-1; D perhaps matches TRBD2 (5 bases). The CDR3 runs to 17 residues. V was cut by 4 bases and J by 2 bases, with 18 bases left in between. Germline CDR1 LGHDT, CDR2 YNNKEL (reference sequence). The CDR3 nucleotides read TGTGCCAGCAGCCCAAGGTATTCAGCGGTTACCTACAATGAGCAGTTCTTC. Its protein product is CASSPRYSAVTYNEQFF.

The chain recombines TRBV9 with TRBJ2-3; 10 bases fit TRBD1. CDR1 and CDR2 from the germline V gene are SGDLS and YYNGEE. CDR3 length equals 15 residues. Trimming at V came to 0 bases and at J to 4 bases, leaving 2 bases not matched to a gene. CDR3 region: CASSVGTGGPDTQYF. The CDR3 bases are TGTGCCAGCAGCGTAGGGACAGGGGGGCCAGATACGCAGTATTTT. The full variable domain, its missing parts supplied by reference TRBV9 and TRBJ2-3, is DSGVTQTPKHLITATGQRVTLRCSPRSGDLSVYWYQQSLDQGLQFLIQYYNGEERAKGNILERFSAQQFPDLHSELNLSSLELGDSALYFCASSVGTGGPDTQYFGPGTRLTVL.

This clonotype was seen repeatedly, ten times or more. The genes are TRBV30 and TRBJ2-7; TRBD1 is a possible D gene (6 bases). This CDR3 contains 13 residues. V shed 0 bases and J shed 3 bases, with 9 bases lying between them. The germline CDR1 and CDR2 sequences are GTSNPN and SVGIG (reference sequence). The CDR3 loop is CAWSVNRVYEQYF. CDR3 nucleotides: TGTGCCTGGAGTGTGAACAGGGTCTACGAGCAGTACTTC. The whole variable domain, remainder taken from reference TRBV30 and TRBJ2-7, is SQTIHQWPATLVQPVGSPLSLECTVEGTSNPNLYWYRQAAGRGLQLLFYSVGIGQISSEVPQNLSASRPQDRQFILSSKKLLLSDSGFYLCAWSVNRVYEQYFGPGTRLTVT.

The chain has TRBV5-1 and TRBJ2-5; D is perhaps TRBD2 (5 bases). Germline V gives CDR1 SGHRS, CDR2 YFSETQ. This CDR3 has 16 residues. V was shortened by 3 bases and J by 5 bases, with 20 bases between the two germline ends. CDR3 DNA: TGCGCCAGCAGCTCCACTATCGCCACTAGACCCGAGACCCAGTACTTC. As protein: CASSSTIATRPETQYF.

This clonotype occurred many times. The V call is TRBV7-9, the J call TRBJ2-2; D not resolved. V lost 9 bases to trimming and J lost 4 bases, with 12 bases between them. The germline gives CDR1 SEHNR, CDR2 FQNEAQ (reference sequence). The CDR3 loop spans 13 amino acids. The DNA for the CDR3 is TGTGCCAGTCGTCGTGAGATCACCGGGGAGCTGTTTTTT. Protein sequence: CASRREITGELFF.